The rows below give T cell receptor beta chains drawn from one sample of a study of blood T cell repertoires in COVID-19. The method was immunoSEQ multiplex PCR; TCRdb's version includes in-frame clones alone and lacks a portion of them. This sample carries about 270,000 clones, 75% to 90% of them seen once, and the ten largest clones take roughly 4.3%. The sequenced material came from PBMCs or T cells enriched from blood (not recorded which). Receptors originate from a woman in her 30s with acute COVID-19. The conserved cysteine and the conserved F or W are not part of the CDR3 here.

TRBV7-8 | ASSWPGEAYEQY
TRBV2 | ASSYSYEQY
TRBV28 | ASSIPRGRGLANTEAF
TRBV18 | ASSPGTGNEQF
TRBV9 | ASSALAGTADTQY
TRBV4-1 | ASSPQTGGWYEQY
TRBV19 | ASSIARLAGGLDEQF
TRBV4-1 | ASSPRDSEPYEQY
TRBV5-1 | ASSLAPSTGQTRYEQY
TRBV24-1 | ATSDWDRGVAF
TRBV9 | ASSAGAASYEQY
TRBV24-1 | ATSDASEGRYGYT
TRBV7-8 | ASSLAGGDYEQY
TRBV10-3 | AISEGGQGGEQY
TRBV11-2 | ASSLPKSGKAYEQY
TRBV19 | ASSRLAGEVGEQF